A single sample is the source of the 23 T cell receptor beta chains below, sequenced in a study of cytomegalovirus exposure and HLA in healthy donors. Amplification used 60 Vbeta primers and 13 Jbeta primers. Sequencing used immunoSEQ multiplex PCR; TCRdb keeps in-frame clones, though not all of them. The table records about 210,000 clones, nearly 80% of them present only once. Sequenced sample: PBMCs. The receptors shown here come from a male donor in good health and CMV-seronegative.

This clone was seen more than once but under ten times. The CDR3: CASSFLGLPQGANVLTF. The CDR3 bases are TGTGCCAGCAGCTTTCTTGGACTCCCCCAGGGGGCCAACGTCCTGACTTTC. This sequence joins TRBV5-6 and TRBJ2-6; TRBD2 might be the D (5 bases). V was trimmed by 2 bases and J by 4 bases, leaving 16 bases between them. The CDR3 spans 17 residues. Germline V CDR1 and CDR2: SGHDT, YYEEEE.

The chain employs TRBV9 and TRBJ1-1; D unresolved. Germline assignment: CDR1 SGDLS and CDR2 YYNGEE. Trimming cost V 0 bases and J 4 bases, with 10 bases left between them. The CDR3 contains 14 residues. In nucleotides, the CDR3 is TGTGCCAGCAGCGTAGGGAGTATGAGCACTGAAGCTTTCTTT. Its translation is CASSVGSMSTEAFF.

V usage is TRBV4-3 and J usage is TRBJ2-7; 7 bases agree with TRBD1. The CDR3 spans 14 residues. Germline V gene sequence: CDR1 LGHNA, CDR2 YSLEER. J was trimmed by 5 bases and V by 5 bases; bases with no gene match: 9. DNA for the CDR3: TGCGCCAGCAGCGCCCGACAGGGAAACCACGAGCAGTACTTC. Amino acid sequence: CASSARQGNHEQYF.

Here the CDR3 DNA reads TGTGCCAGCAGCTTAGACAGACAGTCCTACAATGAGCAGTTCTTC. As protein: CASSLDRQSYNEQFF. The chain combines TRBV11-3 with TRBJ2-1; D is possibly TRBD1 (5 bases). The germline CDR1 and CDR2 sequences are SGHNT and YENEEA. The CDR3 totals 15 residues. V lost 0 bases and J lost 1, with 7 bases in between.

V is TRBV5-5 and J is TRBJ1-3, with a possible D match to TRBD1 (5 bases). CDR1 and CDR2 from the germline V gene are SGHKS and YYEKEE (reference sequence). The CDR3 is 16 amino acids. V was shortened by 4 bases and J by 2 bases, with 16 bases between the two germline ends. CDR3 amino acids: CASSPDPPTAGNTIYF. The CDR3 coding sequence is TGTGCCAGCAGCCCAGACCCTCCGACAGCTGGAAACACCATATATTTT.

The genes are TRBV21-1 and TRBJ2-5; the tabulated D call, TRBD1, remains unverified against the DNA. TRBV21-1 is marked as a pseudogene. The length of the CDR3 is 15 residues. The CDR3 reads CASSIEDRVQETQYF. For the CDR3, the DNA is TGTGCCAGCAGCATAGAAGACAGGGTGCAAGAGACCCAGTACTTC.

The chain couples TRBV7-7 to TRBJ2-5; 8 bases agree with TRBD2. Trimming at V came to 3 bases and at J to 7 bases, leaving 10 bases not matched to a gene. This CDR3 contains 15 residues. Germline V gene sequence: CDR1 SSHAT, CDR2 FNYEAQ (reference sequence). CDR3 sequence: CASSFSGGLDSTQYF. For the CDR3, the DNA is TGTGCCAGCAGCTTTTCCGGGGGACTAGATTCGACCCAGTACTTC.

V usage is TRBV5-6 and J usage is TRBJ2-5; 9 bases are shared with TRBD2. The CDR3 is 19 amino acids. Per germline, CDR1 SGHDT and CDR2 YYEEEE. Trimming took 4 bases from V and 7 from J; bases not matched to a gene: 23. CDR3 loop: CASSLGGSLSGRRVGTQYF. The CDR3 coding sequence is TGTGCCAGCAGCCTGGGAGGGTCCCTAAGCGGGAGGAGGGTAGGGACCCAGTACTTC.

The J gene is TRBJ2-5, the V gene TRBV6-6; D uncertain. V was trimmed by 2 bases and J by 1 base, leaving 8 bases between them. The CDR3 runs 14 residues. Germline lookup yields CDR1 MNHNY and CDR2 SVGAGI (reference sequence). CDR3 residues: CASSYGGSQETQYF. CDR3 sequence (DNA): TGTGCCAGCAGTTACGGTGGCAGCCAAGAGACCCAGTACTTC.

This chain connects TRBV19 to TRBJ1-2; D gene ambiguous. Trimming took off 5 bases at V and 8 bases at J, with 12 bases between the two ends. The germline V gene has CDR1 LNHDA and CDR2 SQIVND (reference sequence). The CDR3 covers 12 residues. The DNA for the CDR3 is TGTGCCAGTAGTCCCCGCGGGGTCGGCTACACCTTC. Residues: CASSPRGVGYTF. Supplemented by reference TRBV19 and TRBJ1-2, the full variable domain reads DGGITQSPKYLFRKEGQNVTLSCEQNLNHDAMYWYRQDPGQGLRLIYYSQIVNDFQKGDIAEGYSVSREKKESFPLTVTSAQKNPTAFYLCASSPRGVGYTFGSGTRLTVV.

The V gene is TRBV28, the J gene TRBJ2-7, with a tentative D call TRBD2 (6 bases). The CDR3 has 14 residues. CDR1 and CDR2 from the germline V gene are MDHEN and SYDVKM. Trimming left V 3 bases short and J 1 base short, with 10 bases between. The CDR3 DNA is TGTGCCAGCAGTTTGGGACTTTATTCCTACGAGCAGTACTTC. It translates to CASSLGLYSYEQYF.

This clone occurred a few times. The chain employs TRBV25-1 and TRBJ2-7; D remains unclear. V lost 3 bases, J lost 1 base, and 4 bases lay in between. The length of the CDR3 is 12 residues. The V gene's germline CDR1 is MGHDK and CDR2 SYGVNS. The CDR3 DNA reads as TGTGCCAGCAGTGACCCGTCCTACGAGCAGTACTTC. This sequence encodes CASSDPSYEQYF.

The J gene is TRBJ1-1, the V gene TRBV7-2; weak D call: TRBD1 (5 bases). Trimming took off 4 bases at V and 2 bases at J, with 11 bases between the two ends. The CDR3 runs 14 residues. Germline lookup yields CDR1 SGHTA and CDR2 FQGNSA. Written as DNA, the CDR3 is TGTGCCAGCAGCTGGGCGGGGCTCAACACTGAAGCTTTCTTT. This translates into CASSWAGLNTEAFF.

V is TRBV15 and J is TRBJ2-7; 7 nucleotides agree with TRBD2. Losses at the gene ends were 4 bases for V and 1 base for J; bases not matched to a gene: 13. Germline CDR1 LNHNV, CDR2 YYDKDF (reference sequence). The CDR3 sequence is 17 residues long. The CDR3 here is CATSIPPRGLRSYEQYF. DNA of the CDR3: TGTGCCACCAGCATCCCGCCGCGGGGGTTGAGGTCCTACGAGCAGTACTTC. Full variable domain (rest looked up from reference TRBV15 and TRBJ2-7): DAMVIQNPRYQVTQFGKPVTLSCSQTLNHNVMYWYQQKSSQAPKLLFHYYDKDFNNEADTPDNFQSRRPNTSFCFLDIRSPGLGDTAMYLCATSIPPRGLRSYEQYFGPGTRLTVT.

As for this clone: One junction end does not reproduce the germline sequence, and a read error may be involved. This sequence joins TRBV7-9 and TRBJ1-1; D perhaps matches TRBD1 (5 bases). The germline gives CDR1 SEHNR, CDR2 FQNEAQ (reference sequence). CDR3 length: 12 amino acids. The CDR3 DNA reads as TGTTCCAGCAGCATCGGGGGAACTGAAGCTTTCTTT. Translating gives CSSSIGGTEAFF.

The rearrangement joins TRBV9 to TRBJ2-1, with 7 bases aligning to TRBD1. The germline V gene has CDR1 SGDLS and CDR2 YYNGEE. CDR3 length: 11 amino acids. The trim removed 7 bases at V and 10 bases at J, leaving 5 bases unmatched. CDR3: CASGPDREQFF. The DNA for the CDR3 is TGTGCCAGCGGGCCGGACAGGGAGCAGTTCTTC. Based on the CDR3 plus reference TRBV9 and TRBJ2-1, the full variable domain is DSGVTQTPKHLITATGQRVTLRCSPRSGDLSVYWYQQSLDQGLQFLIQYYNGEERAKGNILERFSAQQFPDLHSELNLSSLELGDSALYFCASGPDREQFFGPGTRLTVL.

The table lists this clone with a few counts. This chain links TRBV19 with TRBJ2-5; D gene uncertain. CDR1 is LNHDA and CDR2 is SQIVND in the germline V gene (reference sequence). V lost 6 bases to trimming and J lost 5 bases, with 16 bases between them. The CDR3 is 14 amino acids. The CDR3 DNA follows: TGTGCCAGTAGAAGCGTGATGAGGAAGGAGACCCAGTACTTC. Translating it yields CASRSVMRKETQYF.

This clone occurred a few times. The chain links TRBV4-2 to TRBJ2-7, with D possibly TRBD2 on 5 matching bases. The V end was cut by 1 base, the J end by 0 bases, with 7 bases between. The CDR3 totals 14 residues. The germline V gene has CDR1 LGHNA and CDR2 YNFKEQ. Written as DNA, the CDR3 is TGTGCCAGCAGCCAAGCGGGGTTCTCCTACGAGCAGTACTTC. This sequence encodes CASSQAGFSYEQYF.

This clone appeared once. The chain carries TRBV7-9 and TRBJ1-6; 9 bases align to TRBD1. This CDR3 region has 16 residues. CDR1 SEHNR and CDR2 FQNEAQ come from the germline V gene (reference sequence). With 5 bases clipped from V and 10 bases from J, the junction kept 12 bases outside the gene matches. The CDR3 is CASSPSGQGRQSPLHF. Written as DNA, the CDR3 is TGTGCCAGCAGCCCAAGTGGACAGGGGAGACAGTCACCCCTCCACTTT. Supplemented by reference TRBV7-9 and TRBJ1-6, the full variable domain reads DTGVSQNPRHKITKRGQNVTFRCDPISEHNRLYWYRQTLGQGPEFLTYFQNEAQLEKSRLLSDRFSAERPKGSFSTLEIQRTEQGDSAMYLCASSPSGQGRQSPLHFGNGTRLTVT.

The chain employs TRBV10-3 and TRBJ2-1, with a tentative D call TRBD2 (7 bases). The CDR3 covers 15 residues. Germline CDR1 and CDR2: ENHRY and SYGVKD. Trimming removed 2 bases at V and 5 bases at J, with 13 bases between. The CDR3: CAISERGGYNNEQFF. The CDR3 DNA sequence: TGTGCCATCAGTGAGAGGGGGGGCTACAACAATGAGCAGTTCTTC.

The sample holds a few counts of this clone. V gene TRBV4-1 combines with J gene TRBJ1-1; no definite D call. This CDR3 has 16 amino acids. Germline CDR1 and CDR2: MGHRA and YSYEKL. V lost 4 bases and J lost 3, with 18 bases in between. The CDR3 loop is CASSPTKVDQDTEAFF. The DNA for the CDR3 is TGCGCCAGCAGCCCCACGAAGGTAGACCAGGACACTGAAGCTTTCTTT.

The V call is TRBV27, the J call TRBJ2-7, with D tentatively TRBD2 (5 bases). This CDR3 has 15 residues. The germline V gene has CDR1 MNHEY and CDR2 SMNVEV (reference sequence). V dropped 6 bases and J dropped 2 bases, with 17 bases sitting between them. The CDR3 is CASSPSSGMAYEQYF. Written as DNA, the CDR3 is TGTGCCAGCAGCCCCTCGTCGGGGATGGCCTACGAGCAGTACTTC.

This clone was seen just once. The J gene is TRBJ2-1, the V gene TRBV7-9, with 10 bases identical to TRBD2. The germline V gene has CDR1 SEHNR and CDR2 FQNEAQ (reference sequence). The V gene end was trimmed by 1 base and the J gene end by 2 bases; junction bases not matched to a gene: 8. The CDR3 is 18 amino acids. CDR3 nucleotide sequence: TGTGCCAGCAGCTTAGAGTCCCGCCTAGCGGGAGCCTACAATGAGCAGTTCTTC. It specifies CASSLESRLAGAYNEQFF.